This T cell receptor beta chain was identified in a study of CD8+CD57+ T cells in acquired aplastic anemia. Study overall: Yields of DNA that came from sorted CD4+ and CD8+ cells averaged about 3.4 ug. Study-level findings and limits: It was found that nearly 30 CD8+ CDR3 sequences were shared between patients and controls. Patients and controls had CD8+ Simpson's diversity values that were not significantly distinct.

The patients chosen for sequencing had shown expansion of CD8+CD57+ cells (detected by flow cytometry). Every patient was diagnosed with severe acquired aplastic anemia. Comments on this clonotype: As yet, its antigen is unknown.

In germline, CDR1 is MGHDK, CDR2 SYGVNS. CDR3 length: 16 residues. V was clipped by 6 bases and J by 5 bases; unmatched bases: 12. Genomic DNA was employed as the template in profiling TCR beta VDJ and CDR3. TCRdb re-derived calls from the reads in MiXCR, one entry per CDR3 protein. Counted here are about 40,000 distinct CDR3 sequences, roughly three fifths occurring once; the ten biggest clones make up 59%. The chain joins TRBV25-1 to TRBJ2-7, with 11 nucleotides matching TRBD1. The sequenced material came from sorted CD4+, CD8+, or CD8+CD57+ T cells (not recorded which) from PBMCs. The sequence was obtained from a human donor with aplastic anemia. CDR3 nucleotide sequence: TGTGCCAGCAGACTAACTTTCCCGGGACAGGGGGACGAGCAGTACTTC. Translation: CASRLTFPGQGDEQYF.